These T cell receptor beta chains were read from a single sample in a study of T cell changes during pregnancy in multiple sclerosis. Method: immunoSEQ multiplex PCR; TCRdb's copy keeps in-frame clones and lacks some. The sample carries about 110,000 clones, under 95% recorded once. The specimen comprised peripheral blood, sampled before pregnancy. These receptors all come from a female donor with multiple sclerosis, enrolled in a pregnancy study. CDR3s include the opening cysteine and the closing phenylalanine or tryptophan.

TRBV6-5,CASRTGHYEQYF
TRBV11-3,CASSLDGLDNEQFF
TRBV28,CASSSGIGYGYTF
TRBV6-1,CASRRSGANVLTF
TRBV7-9,CASSLSSGNTEAFF
TRBV12-5,CASGTGSTSSYEQYF
TRBV19,CASKSGSYGYTF
TRBV7-8,CASSLVSLVVDTQYF
TRBV23-1,CASSRRDCTSEQYF
TRBV28,CASSLFPRSSRYNEQFF
TRBV7-9,CASSLRSSGNTIYF
TRBV27,CASSLIRDRESPLHF
TRBV28,CASSFAFLAQGRNGYTF
TRBV5-6,CASSWDRDNEQFF
TRBV4-1,CASSQDWLAGPYEQYF
TRBV7-6,CASSLAGGPTELFF
TRBV6-6,CASRNAGSSGNTIYF
TRBV19,CASSTYKGQGQPQHF
TRBV28,CASSFSRTGGNTIYF